This T cell receptor (beta chain) was identified in a study of blood T cell repertoires in COVID-19. Turning to the study itself: PBMCs, B-cell-depleted T cells, or T cells provided the cDNA or gDNA that made up the material.

This CDR3 is 15 amino acids long. Germline-derived CDR1 and CDR2 are MRHNA and SNTAGT. Trimming left V 5 bases short and J 8 bases short, with 16 bases between. TCRdb keeps only in-frame clones here, not all; method: immunoSEQ multiplex PCR. Of fewer than 250,000 clones detected, around 85% appear once; the ten largest clones hold roughly 3.2%. Specimen: PBMCs or T cells enriched from blood (not recorded which). This sequence joins TRBV6-4 and TRBJ1-6; D possibly corresponds to TRBD1 (6 bases). The receptor was isolated from a woman in her 30s who had recovered from COVID-19. The CDR3 nucleotides are TGTGCCAGCAGTCAAAAAGAGACAGGAGATTCACCCCTCCACTTT. Translated: CASSQKETGDSPLHF.